This T cell receptor (beta chain) emerged from a study of T-cell memory formation after mild COVID-19. A single record per CDR3 protein comes from TCRdb applying MiXCR to the 5' RACE reads. The sample lists some 200,000 distinct CDR3 sequences, 9.5% occurring once. Germline CDR1 and CDR2: MNHNY and SVGAGI (reference sequence). This CDR3 is 14 amino acids long. Deletions cut 7 bases from V and 2 bases from J, with 14 bases between. Study-level points and caveats: Whereas later expanders leaned CD4+, clones contracting day 15 to 85 showed a balanced CD4/CD8 makeup. Researchers found some responding clones in pre-infection memory, a sign that cross-reactive memory joined.

Concerning this clonotype itself: Its specificity is unknown.

The V call is TRBV6-6, the J call TRBJ2-5; possibly TRBD2 for D (5 bases). The receptor's source is a man between 18 and 35 years old who had mild COVID-19 (a few samples of this study predate the infection). Cell type and time point are not known. The sample comprised PBMCs or a T cell subset sorted from them (not recorded which). The chain's CDR3 is CASTPPGNQETQYF. CDR3 DNA sequence: TGTGCCAGCACCCCTCCGGGGAATCAAGAGACCCAGTACTTC.